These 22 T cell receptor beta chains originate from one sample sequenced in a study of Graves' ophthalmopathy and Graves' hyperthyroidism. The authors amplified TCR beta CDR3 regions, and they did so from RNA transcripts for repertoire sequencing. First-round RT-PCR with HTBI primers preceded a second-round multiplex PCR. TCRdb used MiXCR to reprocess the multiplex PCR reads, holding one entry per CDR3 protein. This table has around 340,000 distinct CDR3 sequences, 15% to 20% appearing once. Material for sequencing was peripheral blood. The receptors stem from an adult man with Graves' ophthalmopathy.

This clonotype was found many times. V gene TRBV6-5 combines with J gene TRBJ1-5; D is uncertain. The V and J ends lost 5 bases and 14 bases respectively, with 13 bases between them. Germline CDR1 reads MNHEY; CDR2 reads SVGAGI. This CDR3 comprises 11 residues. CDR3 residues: CASSHIGPKHF. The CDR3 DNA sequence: TGTGCCAGCAGTCACATCGGTCCCAAGCATTTT.

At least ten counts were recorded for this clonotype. CDR3 amino acids: CASSFVGYEAFF. DNA for the CDR3: TGTGCCAGCAGTTTCGTAGGGTATGAAGCTTTCTTT. The chain links TRBV27 to TRBJ1-1; D gene ambiguous. The V gene lost 3 bases and the J gene lost 7 bases, with 9 bases spanning the gap. CDR1 is MNHEY, CDR2 SMNVEV, per germline (reference sequence). The CDR3 totals 12 residues.

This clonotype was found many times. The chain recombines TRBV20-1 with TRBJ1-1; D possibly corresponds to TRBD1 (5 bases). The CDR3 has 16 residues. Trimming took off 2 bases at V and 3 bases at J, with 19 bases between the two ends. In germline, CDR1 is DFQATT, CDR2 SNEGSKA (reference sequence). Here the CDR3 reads CSARTDSWSPDTEAFF. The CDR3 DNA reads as TGCAGTGCTAGAACAGACAGTTGGTCCCCGGACACTGAAGCTTTCTTT.

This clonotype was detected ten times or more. This CDR3 reads CATSAAQAAQPQHF. The CDR3 coding sequence is TGTGCCACCAGTGCGGCACAGGCGGCTCAGCCCCAGCATTTT. The chain couples TRBV24-1 to TRBJ1-5; possible D gene TRBD1, 5 bases. V was shortened by 5 bases and J by 6 bases, with 13 bases between the two germline ends. Looked up from germline, CDR1 is KGHDR and CDR2 is SFDVKD. This CDR3 comprises 14 residues.

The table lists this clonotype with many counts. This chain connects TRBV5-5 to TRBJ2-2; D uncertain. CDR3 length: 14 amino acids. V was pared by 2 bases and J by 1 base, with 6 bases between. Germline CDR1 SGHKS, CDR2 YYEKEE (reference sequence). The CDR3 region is CASSFSLNTGELFF. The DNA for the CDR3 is TGTGCCAGCAGCTTTTCCTTGAACACCGGGGAGCTGTTTTTT.

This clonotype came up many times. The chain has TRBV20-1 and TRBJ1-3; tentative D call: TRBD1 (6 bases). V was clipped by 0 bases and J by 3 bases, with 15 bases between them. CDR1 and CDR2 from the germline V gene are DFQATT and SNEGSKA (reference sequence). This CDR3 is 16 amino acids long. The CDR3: CSARDLGQPFGNTIYF. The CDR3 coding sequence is TGCAGTGCTAGAGATCTGGGACAACCCTTTGGAAACACCATATATTTT.

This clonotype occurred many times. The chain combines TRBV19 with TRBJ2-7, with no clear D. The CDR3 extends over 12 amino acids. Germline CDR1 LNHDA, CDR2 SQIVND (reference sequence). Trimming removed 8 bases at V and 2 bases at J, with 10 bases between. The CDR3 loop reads CASLSEAYEQYF. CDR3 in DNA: TGTGCCAGTCTATCCGAGGCCTACGAGCAGTACTTC.

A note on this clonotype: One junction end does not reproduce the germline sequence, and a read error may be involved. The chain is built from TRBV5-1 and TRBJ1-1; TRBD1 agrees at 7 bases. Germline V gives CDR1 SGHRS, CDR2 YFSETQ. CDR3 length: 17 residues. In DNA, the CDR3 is TGCGCCAGCAGCTTGGTGGCATTGGGGGGACAGAACACTGAAGCTCTCTTT. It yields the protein CASSLVALGGQNTEALF.

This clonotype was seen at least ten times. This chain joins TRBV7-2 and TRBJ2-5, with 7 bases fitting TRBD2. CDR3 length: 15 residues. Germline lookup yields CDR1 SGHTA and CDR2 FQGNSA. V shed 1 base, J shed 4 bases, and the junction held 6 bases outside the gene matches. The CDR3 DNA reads TGTGCCAGCAGCTTAGTGTCGGTAGCGGGAGAGACCCAGTACTTC. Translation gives CASSLVSVAGETQYF. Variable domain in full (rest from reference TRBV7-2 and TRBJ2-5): GAGVSQSPSNKVTEKGKDVELRCDPISGHTALYWYRQSLGQGLEFLIYFQGNSAPDKSGLPSDRFSAERTGGSVSTLTIQRTQQEDSAVYLCASSLVSVAGETQYFGPGTRLLVL.

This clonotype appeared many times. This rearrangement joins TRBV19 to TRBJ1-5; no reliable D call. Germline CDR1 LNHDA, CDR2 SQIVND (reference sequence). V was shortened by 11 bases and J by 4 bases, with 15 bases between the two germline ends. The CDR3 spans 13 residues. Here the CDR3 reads CAGSGWGNQPQHF. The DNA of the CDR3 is TGTGCCGGCAGTGGGTGGGGTAATCAGCCCCAGCATTTT.

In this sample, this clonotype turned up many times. The CDR3 bases are TGCAGTGCTAGAGACACGGGACTACACCCGACATACGAGCAGTACTTC. This encodes CSARDTGLHPTYEQYF. The chain couples TRBV20-1 to TRBJ2-7, with TRBD2 matching 7 bases. V shed 0 bases and J 4 bases; nucleotides not matched to a gene: 12. This CDR3 contains 16 residues. Germline CDR1 DFQATT, CDR2 SNEGSKA (reference sequence).

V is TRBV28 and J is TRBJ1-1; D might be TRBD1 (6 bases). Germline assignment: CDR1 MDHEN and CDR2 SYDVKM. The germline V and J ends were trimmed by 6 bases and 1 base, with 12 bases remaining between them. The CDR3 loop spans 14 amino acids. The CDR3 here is CASRTPGQNTEAFF. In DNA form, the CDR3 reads TGTGCCAGCAGGACCCCGGGACAGAACACTGAAGCTTTCTTT.

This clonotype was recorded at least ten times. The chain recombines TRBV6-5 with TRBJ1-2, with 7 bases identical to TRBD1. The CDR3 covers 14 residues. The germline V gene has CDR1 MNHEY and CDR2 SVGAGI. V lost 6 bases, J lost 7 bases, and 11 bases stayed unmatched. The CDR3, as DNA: TGTGCCAGCAGCATTACCCCTCCAGGGGGTGGCTACACCTTC. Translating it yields CASSITPPGGGYTF.

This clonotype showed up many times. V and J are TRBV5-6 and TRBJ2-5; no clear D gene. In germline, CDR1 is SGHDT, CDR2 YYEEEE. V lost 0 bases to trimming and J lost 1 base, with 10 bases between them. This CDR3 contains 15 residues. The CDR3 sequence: CASSLAPHPQETQYF. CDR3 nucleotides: TGTGCCAGCAGCTTGGCGCCCCACCCCCAAGAGACCCAGTACTTC.

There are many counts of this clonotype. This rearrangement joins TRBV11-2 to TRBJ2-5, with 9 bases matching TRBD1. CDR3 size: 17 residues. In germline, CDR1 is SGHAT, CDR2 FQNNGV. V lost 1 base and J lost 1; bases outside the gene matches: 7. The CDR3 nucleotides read TGTGCCAGCAGCTTAGGGTCTTCGGGACAGGGCCAAGAGACCCAGTACTTC. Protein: CASSLGSSGQGQETQYF.

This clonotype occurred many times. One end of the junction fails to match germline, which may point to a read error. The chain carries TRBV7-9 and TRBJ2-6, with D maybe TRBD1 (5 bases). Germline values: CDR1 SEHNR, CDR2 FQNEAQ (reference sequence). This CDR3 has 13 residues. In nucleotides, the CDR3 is TGTGCCGGCAGCCAACGTAGGGGCAACGTCCTGACTTTC. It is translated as CAGSQRRGNVLTF. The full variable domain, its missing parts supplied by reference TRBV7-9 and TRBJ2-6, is DTGVSQNPRHKITKRGQNVTFRCDPISEHNRLYWYRQTLGQGPEFLTYFQNEAQLEKSRLLSDRFSAERPKGSFSTLEIQRTEQGDSAMYLCAGSQRRGNVLTFGAGSRLTVL.

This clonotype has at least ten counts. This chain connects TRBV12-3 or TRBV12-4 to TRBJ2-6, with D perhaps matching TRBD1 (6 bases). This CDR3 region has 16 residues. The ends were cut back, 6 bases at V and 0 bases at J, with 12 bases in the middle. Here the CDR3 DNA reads TGTGCCAGCAGCCCCGACAGGATCTCTGGGGCCAACGTCCTGACTTTC. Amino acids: CASSPDRISGANVLTF.

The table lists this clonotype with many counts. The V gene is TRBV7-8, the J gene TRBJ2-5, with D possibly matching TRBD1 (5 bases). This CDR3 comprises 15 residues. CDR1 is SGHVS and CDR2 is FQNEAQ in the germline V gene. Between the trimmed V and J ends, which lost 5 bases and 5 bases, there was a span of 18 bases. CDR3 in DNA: TGTGCCAGCAGCAGAACAGGAGAAGTTGTCGAGACCCAGTACTTC. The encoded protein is CASSRTGEVVETQYF.

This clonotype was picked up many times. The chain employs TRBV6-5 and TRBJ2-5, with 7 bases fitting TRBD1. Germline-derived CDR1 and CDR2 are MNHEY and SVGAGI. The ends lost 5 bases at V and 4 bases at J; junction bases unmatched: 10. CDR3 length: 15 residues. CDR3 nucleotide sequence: TGTGCCAGCAGTCCTGGGGGACAGTTGCGAGAGACCCAGTACTTC. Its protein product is CASSPGGQLRETQYF.

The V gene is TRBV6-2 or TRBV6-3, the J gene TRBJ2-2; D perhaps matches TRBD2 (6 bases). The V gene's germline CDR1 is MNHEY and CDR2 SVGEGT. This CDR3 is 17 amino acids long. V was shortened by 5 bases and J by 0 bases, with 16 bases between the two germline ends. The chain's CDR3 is CASSRNLATTNTGELFF. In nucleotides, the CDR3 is TGTGCCAGCAGTCGGAATCTAGCGACCACGAACACCGGGGAGCTGTTTTTT.

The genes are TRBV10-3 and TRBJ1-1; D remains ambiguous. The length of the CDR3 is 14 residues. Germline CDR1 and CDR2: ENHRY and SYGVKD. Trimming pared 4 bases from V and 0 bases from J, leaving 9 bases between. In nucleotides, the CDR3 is TGTGCCATCAGTGCGTCAGGAATGAACACTGAAGCTTTCTTT. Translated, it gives CAISASGMNTEAFF.

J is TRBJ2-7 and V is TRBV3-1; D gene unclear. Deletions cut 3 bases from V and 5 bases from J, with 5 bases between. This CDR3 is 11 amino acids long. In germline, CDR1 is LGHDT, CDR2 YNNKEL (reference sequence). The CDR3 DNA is TGTGCCAGCAGCCATCTCGACGAGCAGTACTTC. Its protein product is CASSHLDEQYF.